Following are 32 T cell receptor beta chains from one sample sequenced in a study of T cell repertoires in cytomegalovirus infection. TCRdb reprocessed the reads with MiXCR, giving one entry per CDR3 protein. The sample records approximately 1,000,000 distinct CDR3 sequences, 30% to 40% being singletons. No antigen has been assigned to these receptors. Sample: cultured CD8+ T cells from PBMCs, taken from culture after CMV antigen stimulation. All receptors come from a human donor in good health (CMV status not recorded). Some clones in this sample may be carry-over from other donors' samples.

The rearrangement uses TRBV7-3 and TRBJ2-3; D might be TRBD1 (5 bases). Germline V lookup: CDR1 SGHTA, CDR2 FQGTGA. V shed 5 bases and J shed 1 base, with 19 bases lying between them. The CDR3 sequence is 17 residues long. The CDR3 DNA follows: TGTGCCAGCAGCCAAGGGGTTTTCGGAGCCCGCACAGATACGCAGTATTTT. The encoded protein is CASSQGVFGARTDTQYF.

The chain couples TRBV29-1 to TRBJ2-1; D not resolved. There are 14 residues in the CDR3. The V end lost 2 bases, the J end lost 2 bases, and 10 bases lay between the germline ends. Germline CDR1 and CDR2: SQVTM and ANQGSEA. The CDR3 sequence is CSVERWGTYNEQFF. In DNA, the CDR3 is TGCAGCGTTGAACGGTGGGGAACCTACAATGAGCAGTTCTTC.

V is TRBV6-1 and J is TRBJ2-3; D possibly corresponds to TRBD2 (5 bases). The germline gives CDR1 MNHNS, CDR2 SASEGT. The CDR3 is 12 amino acids. V lost 7 bases and J lost 4, with 9 bases in between. CDR3 in amino acids: CASTGRPDTQYF. CDR3 nucleotide sequence: TGTGCCAGCACTGGGAGACCAGATACGCAGTATTTT.

The chain couples TRBV12-3 or TRBV12-4 to TRBJ1-2; tentative D call: TRBD1 (5 bases). V lost 5 bases, J lost 8 bases, and 18 bases lay in between. This CDR3 is built from 14 residues. The CDR3 here is CASSTPGPRNGYTF. The CDR3 DNA is TGTGCCAGCAGTACGCCGGGACCGCGGAACGGCTACACCTTC.

The CDR3 sequence: CASSLMDAPVSSGANVLTF. In nucleotides, the CDR3 is TGTGCCAGCAGCTTAATGGACGCCCCGGTAAGCTCTGGGGCCAACGTCCTGACTTTC. This rearrangement joins TRBV7-9 to TRBJ2-6; unclear D gene. The CDR3 is made up of 19 amino acids. The germline gives CDR1 SEHNR, CDR2 FQNEAQ (reference sequence). V was shortened by 2 bases and J by 0 bases, with 17 bases between the two germline ends.

This chain uses TRBV20-1 with TRBJ2-7; D gene ambiguous. Looked up from germline, CDR1 is DFQATT and CDR2 is SNEGSKA (reference sequence). The CDR3 is 14 amino acids. V was shortened by 1 base and J by 6 bases, with 16 bases between the two germline ends. CDR3 in amino acids: CSARGSGEVGEQYV. Written as DNA, the CDR3 is TGCAGTGCTAGAGGAAGTGGGGAAGTGGGCGAGCAGTACGTC.

This chain links TRBV11-2 with TRBJ1-1; 7 bases align to TRBD1. The germline CDR1 and CDR2 sequences are SGHAT and FQNNGV. After removal of 1 base from V and 2 bases from J, the junction contained 10 bases not matched to a gene. The CDR3 runs 17 residues. Here the CDR3 DNA reads TGTGCCAGCAGCTTAGCGGTTGGGACAGACAAAAACACTGAAGCTTTCTTT. Amino acid sequence: CASSLAVGTDKNTEAFF.

This clonotype occurred a few times. The chain combines TRBV2 with TRBJ1-1; D call uncertain. Germline V gene sequence: CDR1 SNHLY, CDR2 FYNNEI. The CDR3 length is 17 residues. V dropped 0 bases and J dropped 0 bases, with 14 bases sitting between them. Here the CDR3 reads CASSEALLSGMNTEAFF. DNA for the CDR3: TGTGCCAGCAGTGAAGCGCTTCTTTCGGGGATGAACACTGAAGCTTTCTTT.

The CDR3 reads CASTIGESQPQHF. The CDR3 DNA is TGTGCCAGCACTATAGGGGAAAGTCAGCCCCAGCATTTT. The chain has TRBV12-3 or TRBV12-4 and TRBJ1-5, with D possibly TRBD1 on 5 matching bases. The CDR3 sequence is 13 residues long. V lost 7 bases, J lost 6 bases, and 13 bases lay in between.

The chain combines TRBV28 with TRBJ1-4; 9 bases fit TRBD1. CDR3 length: 18 residues. The germline gives CDR1 MDHEN, CDR2 SYDVKM. V shed 5 bases, J shed 7 bases, and the junction held 17 bases outside the gene matches. The CDR3 spells CASSPPGQGMESGEKLFF. As DNA, the CDR3 is TGTGCCAGCAGTCCCCCGGGACAGGGTATGGAGTCCGGTGAAAAACTGTTTTTT.

The genes are TRBV9 and TRBJ1-5; perhaps TRBD1 as D (5 bases). Germline assignment: CDR1 SGDLS and CDR2 YYNGEE. Trimming left V 5 bases short and J 7 bases short, with 19 bases between. There are 15 residues in the CDR3. CDR3: CASSAYPGTNQPQHF. CDR3 nucleotides: TGTGCCAGCAGTGCGTACCCTGGGACCAACCAGCCCCAGCATTTT. The full variable domain, completed using reference TRBV9 and TRBJ1-5, is DSGVTQTPKHLITATGQRVTLRCSPRSGDLSVYWYQQSLDQGLQFLIQYYNGEERAKGNILERFSAQQFPDLHSELNLSSLELGDSALYFCASSAYPGTNQPQHFGDGTRLSIL.

This clonotype has just one count. The chain recombines TRBV19 with TRBJ1-1; D gene uncertain. The CDR3 loop spans 16 amino acids. V lost 2 bases to trimming and J lost 5 bases, with 18 bases between them. CDR1 and CDR2 from the germline V gene are LNHDA and SQIVND (reference sequence). The DNA of the CDR3 is TGTGCCAGTAGTATAAGAATGGCGGGAAACGGTACTGAAGCTTTCTTT. Its translation is CASSIRMAGNGTEAFF.

Remarks on this clonotype: A much larger clone lies one base from this, so it may be a read error. This chain uses TRBV27 with TRBJ1-2, with 7 bases lining up with TRBD1. Germline V gives CDR1 MNHEY, CDR2 SMNVEV (reference sequence). CDR3 length: 15 residues. V lost 6 bases to trimming and J lost 4 bases; unmatched junction nucleotides: 11. For the CDR3, the DNA is TGTGCCAGCAGAAGGGGGCTACAGGGGTCCTATGGCTACACCTTC. Protein product: CASRRGLQGSYGYTF.

This clonotype appeared a few times. The chain joins TRBV5-4 to TRBJ2-4, with D perhaps matching TRBD1 (6 bases). The CDR3 totals 12 residues. V was trimmed by 5 bases and J by 8 bases, leaving 11 bases between them. Germline V lookup: CDR1 SGHNT, CDR2 YYREEE (reference sequence). DNA for the CDR3: TGTGCCAGCAGATCGGACAGTGACATTCAGTACTTC. Translated: CASRSDSDIQYF.

The table lists this clonotype with a few counts. CDR3 loop: CASSQVLAGVETQYF. The CDR3 DNA is TGTGCCAGCAGCCAAGTACTAGCGGGGGTGGAGACCCAGTACTTC. V and J are TRBV4-2 and TRBJ2-5; 11 nucleotides agree with TRBD2. Per the germline V gene, CDR1 is LGHNA and CDR2 is YNFKEQ. After removal of 1 base from V and 5 bases from J, the junction contained 3 bases not matched to a gene. The CDR3 loop spans 15 amino acids.

The rearrangement links TRBV5-4 to TRBJ1-1; a possible D gene is TRBD1 (6 bases). Looked up from germline, CDR1 is SGHNT and CDR2 is YYREEE (reference sequence). The CDR3 runs to 11 residues. Between the trimmed V and J ends, which lost 3 bases and 9 bases, there was a span of 9 bases. The DNA for the CDR3 is TGTGCCAGCAGCTGGGGGACACAAGCTTTCTTT. Protein product: CASSWGTQAFF.

CDR3 protein: CATSGLGSGQSSQETQYF. In DNA, the CDR3 is TGTGCCACCAGCGGTCTAGGTTCGGGACAAAGCAGCCAAGAGACCCAGTACTTC. The chain combines TRBV15 with TRBJ2-5, with TRBD1 as a possible D gene (6 bases). CDR1 LNHNV and CDR2 YYDKDF come from the germline V gene (reference sequence). This CDR3 has 18 residues. The V end was cut by 5 bases, the J end by 1 base, with 23 bases between. The full variable domain, completed using reference TRBV15 and TRBJ2-5, is DAMVIQNPRYQVTQFGKPVTLSCSQTLNHNVMYWYQQKSSQAPKLLFHYYDKDFNNEADTPDNFQSRRPNTSFCFLDIRSPGLGDTAMYLCATSGLGSGQSSQETQYFGPGTRLLVL.

The chain couples TRBV14 to TRBJ2-3; 12 bases map to TRBD2. V trimming: 2 bases; J trimming: 3 bases; junction bases outside the gene matches: 3. The CDR3 spans 16 residues. Germline values: CDR1 SGHDN, CDR2 FVKESK. This CDR3 reads CASSQLTSGGTDTQYF. In DNA, the CDR3 is TGTGCCAGCAGCCAATTAACTAGCGGGGGGACAGATACGCAGTATTTT.

This clonotype has only a few counts. The chain links TRBV4-1 to TRBJ2-3; 8 bases align to TRBD2. The CDR3 totals 16 residues. V shed 4 bases, J shed 1 base, and the junction held 7 bases outside the gene matches. The germline V gene has CDR1 MGHRA and CDR2 YSYEKL. CDR3 sequence (DNA): TGCGCCAGCAGCCTTCGGGCTAGCGGGCGCACAGATACGCAGTATTTT. It translates to CASSLRASGRTDTQYF.

The V call is TRBV12-3 or TRBV12-4, the J call TRBJ2-7; a weak D match, TRBD2 (6 bases). The CDR3 spans 15 residues. V was clipped by 3 bases and J by 5 bases, with 17 bases between them. The DNA of the CDR3 is TGTGCCAGCAGTTTCTTCGGGACTCCCCCCAACGAGCAGTACTTC. As protein: CASSFFGTPPNEQYF.

This clonotype has a handful of counts. The CDR3 sequence is CASSFGGSPSNEQFF. The CDR3 DNA follows: TGTGCCAGTAGTTTCGGGGGGTCCCCTTCCAATGAGCAGTTCTTC. This chain connects TRBV19 to TRBJ2-1; 7 positions agree with TRBD2. The CDR3 contains 15 residues. J was trimmed by 6 bases and V by 5 bases; bases with no gene match: 10. Germline-derived CDR1 and CDR2 are LNHDA and SQIVND (reference sequence). Complete variable domain (other parts from reference TRBV19 and TRBJ2-1): DGGITQSPKYLFRKEGQNVTLSCEQNLNHDAMYWYRQDPGQGLRLIYYSQIVNDFQKGDIAEGYSVSREKKESFPLTVTSAQKNPTAFYLCASSFGGSPSNEQFFGPGTRLTVL.

In its sample, this clonotype was seen a few times. The genes are TRBV20-1 and TRBJ2-2; D unclear. The V gene's germline CDR1 is DFQATT and CDR2 SNEGSKA (reference sequence). CDR3 size: 14 residues. The V gene lost 6 bases and the J gene lost 3 bases, with 14 bases spanning the gap. CDR3 loop: CSARRAQHTGELFF. In DNA, the CDR3 is TGCAGTGCCCGAAGGGCCCAGCACACCGGGGAGCTGTTTTTT.

J is TRBJ2-7 and V is TRBV7-8; D not resolved. V lost 2 bases and J lost 2, with 4 bases in between. Germline assignment: CDR1 SGHVS and CDR2 FQNEAQ. This CDR3 comprises 12 residues. In DNA, the CDR3 is TGTGCCAGCAGCTTAAACCCCTACGAGCAGTACGTC. Amino acid sequence: CASSLNPYEQYV.

This clonotype was counted between two and nine times. The V call is TRBV27, the J call TRBJ1-6; no definite D call. V lost 2 bases and J lost 6, with 20 bases in between. This CDR3 is built from 18 residues. Germline V gene data show CDR1 as MNHEY and CDR2 as SMNVEV (reference sequence). The CDR3: CASSLASPLRQANSPLHF. CDR3 nucleotides: TGTGCCAGCAGTTTAGCCTCCCCCCTGCGCCAAGCTAATTCACCCCTCCACTTT.

The V call is TRBV7-9, the J call TRBJ2-4; 8 bases align to TRBD2. This CDR3 has 16 residues. Germline V gives CDR1 SEHNR, CDR2 FQNEAQ (reference sequence). Trimming cost V 3 bases and J 4 bases; bases outside gene matches: 8. As DNA, the CDR3 is TGTGCCAGCAGCTTCCGCGGGGGGAGCGCTAAAAACATTCAGTACTTC. Residues: CASSFRGGSAKNIQYF.

This sequence joins TRBV5-5 and TRBJ1-6; possible D gene TRBD1, 5 bases. The CDR3 spans 14 residues. Looked up from germline, CDR1 is SGHKS and CDR2 is YYEKEE (reference sequence). Trimming cost V 6 bases and J 7 bases, with 14 bases left between them. The chain's CDR3 is CASTDNPENSPLHF. The CDR3, as DNA: TGTGCCAGCACGGACAACCCAGAGAATTCACCCCTCCACTTT.

The table lists this clonotype with many counts. V and J are TRBV7-2 and TRBJ1-3; possible D gene TRBD1, 6 bases. The CDR3 sequence is 16 residues long. CDR1 SGHTA and CDR2 FQGNSA come from the germline V gene. The V end was cut by 1 base, the J end by 6 bases, with 16 bases between. CDR3 sequence reads: CASSLVLQGAENTIYF. CDR3 coding DNA: TGTGCCAGCAGCTTAGTTTTACAGGGCGCTGAAAACACCATATATTTT.

J is TRBJ1-5 and V is TRBV4-1, with D unresolved. Germline CDR1 reads MGHRA; CDR2 reads YSYEKL. Trimming cost V 0 bases and J 9 bases, with 6 bases left between them. This CDR3 is built from 12 residues. DNA for the CDR3: TGCGCCAGCAGCCAAGACGGGCGGCCCCAGCATTTT. The encoded protein is CASSQDGRPQHF.

V is TRBV27 and J is TRBJ1-1, with D possibly TRBD1 on 5 matching bases. With 3 bases removed from V and 6 bases from J, the gap between germline ends came to 14 bases. Germline V gene data show CDR1 as MNHEY and CDR2 as SMNVEV (reference sequence). CDR3 size: 14 residues. The CDR3: CASSFTGSYAEAFF. The CDR3 DNA sequence: TGTGCCAGCAGTTTCACAGGATCTTACGCTGAAGCTTTCTTT.

This clonotype was counted a single time. The chain carries TRBV27 and TRBJ2-2; the match to TRBD1 covers 7 bases. The germline V gene has CDR1 MNHEY and CDR2 SMNVEV (reference sequence). Trimming removed 5 bases from V and 9 bases from J; junction bases left unmatched: 6. The CDR3 is made up of 13 amino acids. CDR3 coding DNA: TGTGCCAGCAGTACACGACAGGGCCGGGAGCTGTTTTTT. Amino acids: CASSTRQGRELFF.

This clonotype was observed a few times. The chain employs TRBV19 and TRBJ1-1; D call uncertain. The germline gives CDR1 LNHDA, CDR2 SQIVND (reference sequence). This CDR3 has 12 amino acids. The germline V and J ends were trimmed by 10 bases and 4 bases, with 13 bases remaining between them. Written as DNA, the CDR3 is TGTGCCACTGTCCTCGGACCCACTGAAGCTTTCTTT. It specifies CATVLGPTEAFF.

This clonotype was counted a few times. CDR3 DNA sequence: TGTGCCAGCAGTGAAGAACTAGCGGGGGGATACAATGAGCAGTTCTTC. It codes for CASSEELAGGYNEQFF. V and J are TRBV6-1 and TRBJ2-1; 12 bases are shared with TRBD2. Germline V gene lookup returns CDR1 MNHNS and CDR2 SASEGT. V was pared by 1 base and J by 4 bases, with 2 bases of the junction left unmatched. The CDR3 length is 16 residues.